The rows below give T cell receptor beta chains drawn from one sample of a study of T cell repertoires in cytomegalovirus infection. TCRdb reprocessed the reads via MiXCR and lists one record per CDR3 protein. The data hold more than 400,000 distinct CDR3 sequences, with roughly 29% observed a single time. What was sequenced was PBMCs. Source of these receptors: a human donor in good health (CMV status not recorded). Some clones in this sample may be carry-over from other donors' samples. CDR3s leave out the opening cysteine and the closing phenylalanine or tryptophan.

>TRBV5-1
ASSSRANYGYT
>TRBV6-2/TRBV6-3
ASSFGLVRVEQY
>TRBV7-9
ASSLVPAETQY
>TRBV7-8
ASSRTGLAGLSAGELF
>TRBV6-5
ASSYQGGTYNEQF
>TRBV6-2/TRBV6-3
ASSLGLAASRAKNIQY
>TRBV7-2
ASSRTGWDTQY
>TRBV7-2
ASSPLGEGLAKNIQY
>TRBV19
ASSIDRGLLNTEAF
>TRBV20-1
SVRGNLNQPQH
>TRBV29-1
SVGREDYGYT
>TRBV2
ASSEVISGANVLT
>TRBV10-3
AISEGHLNTEAF
>TRBV7-8
ASSFFEKEDTQY
>TRBV15
ATSKIDRGTEAF